The 24 T cell receptor beta chains below come from one sample, sequenced in a study of cytomegalovirus exposure and HLA in healthy donors. PCR primers comprised 60 Vbeta and 13 Jbeta primers. TCRdb's copy holds only in-frame clones and misses some; the assay was immunoSEQ multiplex PCR. The data contain 65,000 or so clones, around four fifths of them singletons. The specimen sequenced was PBMCs. Receptors were obtained from a girl under 18 in good health and CMV-seropositive.

The chain is built from TRBV4-2 and TRBJ2-7; D is possibly TRBD2 (7 bases). Trimming took 4 bases from V and 3 from J, leaving 25 bases between them. Per germline, CDR1 LGHNA and CDR2 YNFKEQ. The length of the CDR3 is 18 residues. The CDR3 sequence: CASSPRTHREGANYEQYF. In nucleotides, the CDR3 is TGTGCCAGCAGCCCTCGTACACACAGGGAGGGAGCCAACTACGAGCAGTACTTC.

This clone has only one observation. The genes are TRBV19 and TRBJ2-7; D is perhaps TRBD2 (6 bases). Looked up from germline, CDR1 is LNHDA and CDR2 is SQIVND (reference sequence). The CDR3 length is 13 residues. Trimming stripped 9 bases from V and 3 bases from J, with 15 bases between. CDR3 DNA sequence: TGTGCCAGCCTACGGGGGTACGTCTACGAGCAGTACTTC. Its translation is CASLRGYVYEQYF.

The genes are TRBV7-8 and TRBJ2-2; 8 bases are a match to TRBD1. Germline V CDR1 and CDR2: SGHVS, FQNEAQ. The length of the CDR3 is 18 residues. V shed 5 bases and J 5 bases; nucleotides not matched to a gene: 16. CDR3 in amino acids: CASSHPALDRARTGELFF. DNA of the CDR3: TGTGCCAGCAGCCACCCCGCACTGGACAGGGCAAGGACCGGGGAGCTGTTTTTT.

The J gene is TRBJ2-5, the V gene TRBV28; 9 bases align to TRBD1. CDR3 length: 15 amino acids. The germline V gene encodes CDR1 MDHEN and CDR2 SYDVKM. V gave up 4 bases and J gave up 5 bases; unmatched junction bases: 8. DNA for the CDR3: TGTGCCAGCAGTTCAAAACAGGGGGCTGTGGAGACCCAGTACTTC. Translated: CASSSKQGAVETQYF. Using reference TRBV28 and TRBJ2-5 for the parts outside the CDR3, the full variable domain is DVKVTQSSRYLVKRTGEKVFLECVQDMDHENMFWYRQDPGLGLRLIYFSYDVKMKEKGDIPEGYSVSREKKERFSLILESASTNQTSMYLCASSSKQGAVETQYFGPGTRLLVL.

The chain combines TRBV10-3 with TRBJ2-7, with D perhaps matching TRBD2 (6 bases). CDR3 length: 12 residues. Germline values: CDR1 ENHRY, CDR2 SYGVKD. Between the trimmed V and J ends, which lost 11 bases and 0 bases, there was a span of 11 bases. CDR3 in amino acids: CAGGDNSYEQYF. The DNA of the CDR3 is TGTGCCGGAGGGGATAACTCCTACGAGCAGTACTTC.

This chain connects TRBV6-5 to TRBJ1-1; a weak D match, TRBD1 (5 bases). The CDR3 totals 13 residues. V was shortened by 7 bases and J by 1 base, with 10 bases between the two germline ends. Germline-derived CDR1 and CDR2 are MNHEY and SVGAGI. DNA of the CDR3: TGTGCCAGCACCGCGGGGGGGAACACTGAAGCTTTCTTT. Amino acids: CASTAGGNTEAFF.

CDR3 in DNA: TGTGCCAGCAGCTTACGGACAGACGCCAACCAGAACACTGAAGCTTTCTTT. It is translated as CASSLRTDANQNTEAFF. The chain is built from TRBV7-2 and TRBJ1-1; possible D gene TRBD1, 6 bases. The CDR3 runs 17 residues. Trimming removed 2 bases from V and 1 base from J, with 17 bases in between. CDR1 SGHTA and CDR2 FQGNSA come from the germline V gene.

The V and J genes are TRBV4-1 and TRBJ2-7, with 10 bases lining up with TRBD2. Germline CDR1 and CDR2: MGHRA and YSYEKL. The CDR3 sequence is 19 residues long. With V trimmed by 1 base and J by 0 bases, 12 bases remained unmatched. CDR3 bases: TGCGCCAGCAGCCAAGCGGGGATAGCGGGAGGTCCTATCTCCTACGAGCAGTACTTC. This encodes CASSQAGIAGGPISYEQYF.

The sample holds one count of this clone. This chain joins TRBV6-4 and TRBJ1-1, with D unclear. Trimming stripped 8 bases from V and 2 bases from J, with 12 bases between. The germline gives CDR1 MRHNA, CDR2 SNTAGT. The CDR3 extends over 13 amino acids. CDR3 protein: CASGKEVNTEAFF. In DNA, the CDR3 is TGTGCCAGCGGGAAGGAGGTTAACACTGAAGCTTTCTTT.

The genes are TRBV18 and TRBJ1-2; maybe TRBD1 (5 bases). Deletions cut 0 bases from V and 4 bases from J, with 15 bases between. Germline lookup yields CDR1 KGHSH and CDR2 LQKENI. The CDR3 spans 16 residues. CDR3 residues: CASSPPWGGDTYGYTF. CDR3 bases: TGTGCCAGCTCACCACCGTGGGGGGGAGACACCTATGGCTACACCTTC.

The V call is TRBV11-2, the J call TRBJ1-1; maybe TRBD1 (6 bases). This CDR3 contains 14 residues. Germline CDR1 is SGHAT and CDR2 is FQNNGV. V lost 7 bases and J lost 8, with 20 bases in between. CDR3 nucleotides: TGTGCCAGCACCTACCCTCGCAGGGGCCCGGAAGCTTTCTTT. It yields the protein CASTYPRRGPEAFF.

The CDR3 DNA reads TGCGCCAGCAGCCCGGACGCAGGGGAGGGGGGCTACACCTTC. Translated, it gives CASSPDAGEGGYTF. The chain recombines TRBV5-1 with TRBJ1-2; perhaps TRBD1 as D (6 bases). Trimming took off 4 bases at V and 8 bases at J, with 18 bases between the two ends. CDR3 size: 14 residues. Germline assignment: CDR1 SGHRS and CDR2 YFSETQ.

This clone was picked up a small number of times. The rearrangement links TRBV28 to TRBJ1-2, with 11 bases aligning to TRBD1. Trimming removed 7 bases from V and 7 bases from J; junction bases left unmatched: 8. The V gene's germline CDR1 is MDHEN and CDR2 SYDVKM. This CDR3 is 14 amino acids long. CDR3 protein: CASMAFGQGAGYTF. DNA of the CDR3: TGTGCCAGCATGGCCTTTGGACAGGGGGCTGGCTACACCTTC.

The chain employs TRBV15 and TRBJ2-3; D possibly corresponds to TRBD2 (5 bases). With 2 bases removed from V and 5 bases from J, the gap between germline ends came to 17 bases. The CDR3 totals 16 residues. CDR1 LNHNV and CDR2 YYDKDF come from the germline V gene (reference sequence). The CDR3 spells CATSRSPTGTGDTQYF. CDR3 DNA: TGTGCCACCAGCAGATCCCCGACGGGAACGGGAGATACGCAGTATTTT.

The chain links TRBV30 to TRBJ2-4; 10 bases match TRBD2. The CDR3 runs 14 residues. Germline CDR1 and CDR2: GTSNPN and SVGIG (reference sequence). Germline trimming cut 3 bases from V and 1 base from J; bases unmatched to any gene: 0. The CDR3: CAWRTSGAKNIQYF. The CDR3 DNA is TGTGCCTGGAGGACTAGCGGGGCCAAAAACATTCAGTACTTC.

This sequence joins TRBV28 and TRBJ1-1; D is ambiguous. V was trimmed by 6 bases and J by 6 bases, leaving 11 bases between them. Germline assignment: CDR1 MDHEN and CDR2 SYDVKM. The CDR3 spans 12 residues. This CDR3 is CASRQQPAEAFF. CDR3 DNA sequence: TGTGCCAGCAGACAACAGCCGGCTGAAGCTTTCTTT.

This chain connects TRBV21-1 to TRBJ2-2; no DNA check was done on the table's D call, TRBD2. TRBV21-1 is a pseudogene segment. The CDR3 length is 14 residues. Written as DNA, the CDR3 is TGTGCCAGCAGCAAAGTATGCGGGTCCGGGGAGCTGTTTTTT. Amino acid sequence: CASSKVCGSGELFF.

The V call is TRBV4-1, the J call TRBJ1-4, with a weak D call TRBD1 (5 bases). The germline V gene encodes CDR1 MGHRA and CDR2 YSYEKL. This CDR3 spans 13 amino acids. V lost 0 bases, J lost 11 bases, and 10 bases lay in between. In DNA, the CDR3 is TGCGCCAGCAGCCAAGAGGAGGGACGTAAACTGTTTTTT. This encodes CASSQEEGRKLFF.

The chain couples TRBV25-1 to TRBJ1-1; D uncertain. CDR1 and CDR2 (germline): MGHDK, SYGVNS. V gave up 4 bases and J gave up 4 bases, with 10 bases separating them. This CDR3 comprises 13 residues. The CDR3 DNA is TGTGCCAGCAGTGGAGGGCGGTTCACTGAAGCTTTCTTT. It translates to CASSGGRFTEAFF.

This clone has a handful of counts. CDR3 sequence: CASNPGFRGNQPQHF. CDR3 DNA: TGTGCCAGCAACCCAGGGTTTAGGGGCAATCAGCCCCAGCATTTT. The chain has TRBV6-6 and TRBJ1-5, with D perhaps TRBD1 (5 bases). Trimming cost V 7 bases and J 2 bases, with 15 bases left between them. Germline V lookup: CDR1 MNHNY, CDR2 SVGAGI (reference sequence). The CDR3 consists of 15 residues.

The V gene is TRBV10-3, the J gene TRBJ2-3; D remains unclear. From germline, CDR1 is ENHRY and CDR2 SYGVKD. V gave up 4 bases and J gave up 4 bases, with 12 bases separating them. The CDR3 length is 14 residues. The CDR3 DNA follows: TGTGCCATCAGTGGAGGCGGCGACGCAGATACGCAGTATTTT. It encodes CAISGGGDADTQYF.

V and J are TRBV28 and TRBJ1-2; TRBD1 agrees at 11 bases. The V and J ends lost 5 bases and 7 bases, in that order; junction bases with no gene match: 15. The germline gives CDR1 MDHEN, CDR2 SYDVKM. The CDR3 contains 17 residues. CDR3 DNA: TGTGCCAGCAGTGACCGGACAGGGGGCGGCAGATCGGGTGGCTACACCTTC. This sequence encodes CASSDRTGGGRSGGYTF.

The chain employs TRBV6-1 and TRBJ2-2; tentatively, D is TRBD2 (5 bases). The germline V gene encodes CDR1 MNHNS and CDR2 SASEGT. This CDR3 has 12 amino acids. Deletions cut 4 bases from V and 9 bases from J, with 9 bases between. The CDR3 sequence: CASSGWEWELFF. The CDR3 DNA sequence: TGTGCCAGCAGTGGGTGGGAGTGGGAGCTGTTTTTT.

The J gene is TRBJ2-3, the V gene TRBV5-1; 8 nucleotides agree with TRBD1. Germline lookup yields CDR1 SGHRS and CDR2 YFSETQ. V shed 2 bases and J 0 bases; nucleotides not matched to a gene: 8. The CDR3 is 17 residues long. The CDR3 DNA sequence: TGCGCCAGCAGCTTAGCGCGGGGACAGGCCAGCACAGATACGCAGTATTTT. It translates to CASSLARGQASTDTQYF. Based on the CDR3 plus reference TRBV5-1 and TRBJ2-3, the full variable domain is KAGVTQTPRYLIKTRGQQVTLSCSPISGHRSVSWYQQTPGQGLQFLFEYFSETQRNKGNFPGRFSGRQFSNSRSEMNVSTLELGDSALYLCASSLARGQASTDTQYFGPGTRLTVL.